This T cell receptor (beta chain) was obtained from a study of OX40 agonist ivuxolimab in advanced cancers. About the study: Patients were dosed intravenously with ivuxolimab at 0.01 to 10 mg/kg every 2 weeks. Enrolled patients in dose escalation had cancers that were hepatocellular carcinoma, melanoma, renal cell or head and neck cancer. Three individuals attained partial responses, comprising one hepatocellular carcinoma case and two cutaneous melanoma cases. Overall study results and limits: Some patients without response likewise showed low normalized clonal expansion.

V lost 3 bases to trimming and J lost 3 bases; unmatched junction nucleotides: 5. Germline CDR1 is ENHRY and CDR2 is SYGVKD. This CDR3 has 15 amino acids. Sequenced by immunoSEQ multiplex PCR; TCRdb stores in-frame clones only, minus some. The profile shows roughly 64,000 clones, roughly 85% of them singletons. With regard to this clone: What it binds is not known.

The source is an adult with an advanced solid tumor such as melanoma, head and neck, liver or kidney cancer. Sequences were derived from CD4+ or CD8+ T cells sorted from blood, sampled in a trial of the OX40 agonist ivuxolimab. The chain carries TRBV10-3 and TRBJ2-1; 7 bases fit TRBD2. The CDR3 region has the DNA TGTGCCATCAGTGATCTCGGGGGGAGCTACAATGAGCAGTTCTTC. Translated, it gives CAISDLGGSYNEQFF.